This TCR beta chain was sequenced for a study of blood T cell repertoires in COVID-19. Study context: T cells, B-cell-depleted T cells, or PBMCs supplied cDNA or gDNA.

Original handling: Reference gene primer amplification gave estimated nucleated cell counts. This table comes from immunoSEQ multiplex PCR, and its TCRdb copy is limited to in-frame clones, with some not included. V and J calls and clone size are given by that table; D and trimming were obtained from the DNA. In the table there are about 190,000 clones, roughly 83% of which are singletons. The CDR3 contains 15 residues. Losses at the gene ends were 4 bases for V and 4 bases for J; bases not matched to a gene: 5. Per the germline V gene, CDR1 is MGHRA and CDR2 is YSYEKL. The participants were between about 18 and 89 years old and came from some 23 US areas.

The TCR sequence derives from a woman aged 25-40 years who had recovered from COVID-19. The chain joins TRBV4-1 to TRBJ1-5; 9 positions agree with TRBD1. The material sequenced was PBMCs or T cells enriched from blood (not recorded which). In nucleotides, the CDR3 is TGCGCCAGCAGCCTCACCGGGACAGGGAATCAGCCCCAGCATTTT. Protein: CASSLTGTGNQPQHF.